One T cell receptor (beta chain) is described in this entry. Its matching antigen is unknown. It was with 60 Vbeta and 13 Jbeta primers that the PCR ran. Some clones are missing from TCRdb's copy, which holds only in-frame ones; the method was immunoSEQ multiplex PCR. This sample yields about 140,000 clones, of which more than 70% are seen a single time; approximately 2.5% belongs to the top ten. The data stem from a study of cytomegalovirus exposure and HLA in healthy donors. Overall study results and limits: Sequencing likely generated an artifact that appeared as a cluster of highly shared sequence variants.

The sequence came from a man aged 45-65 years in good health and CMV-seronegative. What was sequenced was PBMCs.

This CDR3 reads CASNSGGQETQYF. The CDR3 nucleotides read TGCGCCAGCAATAGCGGGGGCCAAGAGACCCAGTACTTC. V is TRBV5-1 and J is TRBJ2-5, with 9 bases that match TRBD2. CDR1 is SGHRS and CDR2 is YFSETQ in the germline V gene. The V segment lost 6 bases and the J segment 1 base; nucleotides outside the gene matches: 1. The CDR3 runs to 13 residues. Full variable domain (rest looked up from reference TRBV5-1 and TRBJ2-5): KAGVTQTPRYLIKTRGQQVTLSCSPISGHRSVSWYQQTPGQGLQFLFEYFSETQRNKGNFPGRFSGRQFSNSRSEMNVSTLELGDSALYLCASNSGGQETQYFGPGTRLLVL.